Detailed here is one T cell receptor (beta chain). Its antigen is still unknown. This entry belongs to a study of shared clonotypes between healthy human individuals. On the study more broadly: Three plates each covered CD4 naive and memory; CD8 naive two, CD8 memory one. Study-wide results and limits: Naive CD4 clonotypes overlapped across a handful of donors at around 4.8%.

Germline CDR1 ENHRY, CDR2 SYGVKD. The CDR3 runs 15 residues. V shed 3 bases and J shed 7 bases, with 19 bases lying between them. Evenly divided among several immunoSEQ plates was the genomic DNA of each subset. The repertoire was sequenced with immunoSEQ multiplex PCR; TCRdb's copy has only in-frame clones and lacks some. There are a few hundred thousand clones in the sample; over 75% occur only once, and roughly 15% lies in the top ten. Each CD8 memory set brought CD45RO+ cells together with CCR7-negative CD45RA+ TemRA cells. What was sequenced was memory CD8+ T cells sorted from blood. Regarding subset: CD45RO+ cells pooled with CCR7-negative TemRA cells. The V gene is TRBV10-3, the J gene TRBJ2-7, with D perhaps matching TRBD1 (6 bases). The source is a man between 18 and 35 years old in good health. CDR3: CAISDWYRDSGEQYF. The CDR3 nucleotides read TGTGCCATCAGTGACTGGTACAGGGATTCGGGGGAGCAGTACTTC.